This entry lists 30 T cell receptor beta chains sequenced from one sample in a study of CD8+ T cells in alopecia areata. RNA, once extracted, was reverse transcribed into cDNA for use as the sequencing template. Profiled with immunoSEQ multiplex PCR; TCRdb holds only in-frame clones, not every one. This repertoire shows 130,000 to 150,000 clones, 62% found once; its top ten account for 35% to 45%. What was sequenced was CD8+ T cells sorted from blood. The receptors derive from a human donor in good health.

This rearrangement joins TRBV29-1 to TRBJ2-7, with 7 bases identical to TRBD1. The CDR3 is 12 amino acids. From germline, CDR1 is SQVTM and CDR2 ANQGSEA. Unmatched junction bases numbered 12, after V lost 7 bases and J lost 9 bases. The CDR3 region is CSATGNSIGQYF. CDR3 bases: TGCAGCGCGACAGGGAATTCTATCGGGCAGTACTTC.

The chain links TRBV6-6 to TRBJ2-7; D is perhaps TRBD1 or TRBD2 (5 bases each). Trimming cost V 7 bases and J 5 bases, with 12 bases left between them. This CDR3 comprises 12 residues. From germline, CDR1 is MNHNY and CDR2 SVGAGI (reference sequence). Written as DNA, the CDR3 is TGTGCCAGCACCCCGGGGCGGAACGAGCAGTACTTC. This codes for CASTPGRNEQYF.

The rearrangement uses TRBV29-1 and TRBJ2-7; possible D gene TRBD1, 6 bases. V was shortened by 0 bases and J by 3 bases, with 9 bases between the two germline ends. The CDR3 sequence is 13 residues long. Germline lookup yields CDR1 SQVTM and CDR2 ANQGSEA. In nucleotides, the CDR3 is TGCAGCGTTGAAGACTTGGACAGCTACGAGCAGTACTTC. This encodes CSVEDLDSYEQYF.

This clone appeared a few times. CDR3 region: CATQGPKVDEQFF. As DNA, the CDR3 is TGTGCCACCCAGGGGCCGAAAGTGGATGAGCAGTTCTTC. The chain couples TRBV2 to TRBJ2-1; D possibly corresponds to TRBD1 (6 bases). Between the trimmed V and J ends, which lost 10 bases and 8 bases, there was a span of 18 bases. Looked up from germline, CDR1 is SNHLY and CDR2 is FYNNEI. This CDR3 contains 13 residues. The variable domain in full, completed from reference TRBV2 and TRBJ2-1, reads EPEVTQTPSHQVTQMGQEVILRCVPISNHLYFYWYRQILGQKVEFLVSFYNNEISEKSEIFDDQFSVERPDGSNFTLKIRSTKLEDSAMYFCATQGPKVDEQFFGPGTRLTVL.

Only a few counts were recorded for this clone. This chain connects TRBV19 to TRBJ2-2, with TRBD1 matching over 7 bases. V lost 3 bases to trimming and J lost 11 bases; unmatched junction nucleotides: 27. This CDR3 has 20 residues. CDR1 is LNHDA, CDR2 SQIVND, per germline (reference sequence). Here the CDR3 DNA reads TGTGCCAGTAGTATTTTGAACCTGGGACAGCAGTGGTTCAACCCGGGTGAGCTGTTTTTT. This codes for CASSILNLGQQWFNPGELFF. Full variable domain (remainder filled in from reference TRBV19 and TRBJ2-2): DGGITQSPKYLFRKEGQNVTLSCEQNLNHDAMYWYRQDPGQGLRLIYYSQIVNDFQKGDIAEGYSVSREKKESFPLTVTSAQKNPTAFYLCASSILNLGQQWFNPGELFFGEGSRLTVL.

This chain uses TRBV5-6 with TRBJ2-7; maybe TRBD1 (6 bases). This CDR3 region has 15 residues. Per germline, CDR1 SGHDT and CDR2 YYEEEE. V was pared by 5 bases and J by 5 bases, with 20 bases between. In DNA form, the CDR3 reads TGTGCCAGCAGTCCCACAGGGAATGTAGTCGACGAGCAGTACTTC. It is translated as CASSPTGNVVDEQYF.

The V call is TRBV27, the J call TRBJ2-2; D possibly corresponds to TRBD2 (7 bases). Germline CDR1 reads MNHEY; CDR2 reads SMNVEV (reference sequence). The CDR3 consists of 15 residues. Trimming took 4 bases from V and 0 from J, leaving 9 bases between them. DNA for the CDR3: TGTGCCAGCAGTTGGGGGGGGCCGAACACCGGGGAGCTGTTTTTT. It translates to CASSWGGPNTGELFF.

The CDR3 spells CASSPPQASGVTDTQYF. CDR3 coding DNA: TGTGCCAGCAGCCCCCCACAGGCCAGCGGGGTCACAGATACGCAGTATTTT. The genes are TRBV13 and TRBJ2-3; 7 bases agree with TRBD2. The germline V gene has CDR1 PRHDT and CDR2 FYEKMQ (reference sequence). There are 17 residues in the CDR3. The V and J ends lost 5 bases and 2 bases, in that order; junction bases with no gene match: 13. Filled out from reference TRBV13 and TRBJ2-3, the complete variable domain reads AAGVIQSPRHLIKEKRETATLKCYPIPRHDTVYWYQQGPGQDPQFLISFYEKMQSDKGSIPDRFSAQQFSDYHSELNMSSLELGDSALYFCASSPPQASGVTDTQYFGPGTRLTVL.

The chain has TRBV27 and TRBJ1-2; 8 nucleotides line up with TRBD1. Germline V gives CDR1 MNHEY, CDR2 SMNVEV (reference sequence). V shed 5 bases, J shed 6 bases, and the junction held 8 bases outside the gene matches. This CDR3 spans 14 amino acids. For the CDR3, the DNA is TGTGCCAGCAGTCTATTGGGACAGGCTAATGGCTACACCTTC. Translated: CASSLLGQANGYTF.

The V gene is TRBV25-1, the J gene TRBJ2-1; no firm D call. The V end was cut by 2 bases, the J end by 6 bases, with 5 bases between. The CDR3 totals 12 residues. Germline values: CDR1 MGHDK, CDR2 SYGVNS. CDR3 DNA: TGTGCCAGCAGTGAAGTGGGCAATGAGCAGTTCTTC. This translates into CASSEVGNEQFF.

With respect to this clone: Sequence at one end of the junction differs from germline and may be a read error. This chain joins TRBV29-1 and TRBJ2-1; 13 nucleotides match TRBD2. The CDR3 totals 14 residues. Germline V gives CDR1 SQVTM, CDR2 ANQGSEA. The chain's CDR3 is CSVEGTSGITEQFF. CDR3 in DNA: TGCAGCGTCGAAGGGACTAGCGGGATTACTGAGCAGTTCTTC.

The chain has TRBV9 and TRBJ2-7; 7 positions match TRBD1. This CDR3 has 15 amino acids. V lost 3 bases and J lost 2; bases outside the gene matches: 8. The germline CDR1 and CDR2 sequences are SGDLS and YYNGEE. The CDR3 DNA reads TGTGCCAGCAGCGGACAGGGACCCCTTGCCTACGAGCAGTACTTC. Translated: CASSGQGPLAYEQYF.

Here the CDR3 reads CASSQASGYSGELFF. The CDR3 DNA sequence: TGTGCCAGCAGCCAAGCTAGCGGGTATTCCGGGGAGCTGTTTTTT. The V gene is TRBV4-2, the J gene TRBJ2-2, with 8 bases identical to TRBD2. The junction had 4 bases not matched to a gene; V was cut back by 1 base and J by 6 bases. This CDR3 is 15 amino acids long. Per the germline V gene, CDR1 is LGHNA and CDR2 is YNFKEQ.

The chain joins TRBV29-1 to TRBJ2-1; no definite D call. The CDR3 spans 12 residues. CDR1 is SQVTM and CDR2 is ANQGSEA in the germline V gene. V gave up 8 bases and J gave up 0 bases, with 8 bases separating them. The CDR3 nucleotides are TGCAGCCTGGACGGCTCCTACAATGAGCAGTTCTTC. Translating gives CSLDGSYNEQFF.

A single count supports this clone. The genes are TRBV4-2 and TRBJ1-2, with D possibly TRBD1 on 6 matching bases. CDR1 and CDR2 (germline): LGHNA, YNFKEQ. CDR3 length: 14 amino acids. Trimming stripped 3 bases from V and 8 bases from J, with 16 bases between. The CDR3 sequence: CASSHATGAEGYTF. The CDR3 nucleotides read TGTGCCAGCAGCCATGCTACGGGGGCCGAGGGCTACACCTTC.

CDR3 in amino acids: CASSLTRGDTEAFF. The DNA for the CDR3 is TGCGCCAGCAGCTTGACAAGGGGGGACACTGAAGCTTTCTTT. V usage is TRBV5-1 and J usage is TRBJ1-1; D might be TRBD1 (6 bases). The V gene lost 1 base and the J gene lost 3 bases, with 10 bases spanning the gap. The CDR3 is made up of 14 amino acids. Germline V gene data show CDR1 as SGHRS and CDR2 as YFSETQ.

The V call is TRBV15, the J call TRBJ1-5; D is unclear. This CDR3 contains 14 residues. Germline assignment: CDR1 LNHNV and CDR2 YYDKDF (reference sequence). Deletions cut 0 bases from V and 1 base from J, with 4 bases between. The CDR3 region has the DNA TGTGCCACCAGCAGAGATCGGAGCAATCAGCCCCAGCATTTT. Translation gives CATSRDRSNQPQHF.

The V and J genes are TRBV5-5 and TRBJ2-7; D gene unclear. CDR3 length: 13 residues. Germline V gives CDR1 SGHKS, CDR2 YYEKEE (reference sequence). Trimming took off 4 bases at V and 5 bases at J, with 13 bases between the two ends. The CDR3 DNA reads as TGTGCCAGCAGCCTCCGGAGTGACGACGAGCAGTACTTC. It yields the protein CASSLRSDDEQYF. Using reference TRBV5-5 and TRBJ2-7 for the parts outside the CDR3, the full variable domain is DAGVTQSPTHLIKTRGQQVTLRCSPISGHKSVSWYQQVLGQGPQFIFQYYEKEERGRGNFPDRFSARQFPNYSSELNVNALLLGDSALYLCASSLRSDDEQYFGPGTRLTVT.

The chain carries TRBV6-5 and TRBJ1-2, with TRBD1 identical over 8 bases. Germline loops: CDR1 MNHEY, CDR2 SVGAGI. The J segment lost 4 bases and the V segment lost 6 bases, leaving 7 bases of the junction unmatched. This CDR3 comprises 14 residues. The CDR3 spells CASSPGTGSYGYTF. In DNA form, the CDR3 reads TGTGCCAGCAGCCCCGGGACAGGCTCCTATGGCTACACCTTC.

The genes are TRBV5-1 and TRBJ2-5; no reliable D call. The CDR3 runs 13 residues. Trimming took 4 bases from V and 1 from J, leaving 8 bases between them. Germline V gene data show CDR1 as SGHRS and CDR2 as YFSETQ. DNA of the CDR3: TGCGCCAGCAGCGCCGGTCTCCAAGAGACCCAGTACTTC. Translation: CASSAGLQETQYF.

The chain is built from TRBV5-1 and TRBJ2-5, with unresolved D. Germline values: CDR1 SGHRS, CDR2 YFSETQ. CDR3 length equals 15 residues. V was pared by 0 bases and J by 2 bases, with 11 bases between. The CDR3 spells CASSLVPGRQETQYF. CDR3 sequence (DNA): TGCGCCAGCAGCTTGGTTCCAGGCAGGCAAGAGACCCAGTACTTC. The full variable domain, its missing parts supplied by reference TRBV5-1 and TRBJ2-5, is KAGVTQTPRYLIKTRGQQVTLSCSPISGHRSVSWYQQTPGQGLQFLFEYFSETQRNKGNFPGRFSGRQFSNSRSEMNVSTLELGDSALYLCASSLVPGRQETQYFGPGTRLLVL.

The CDR3 here is CASSLIAGELFF. Here the CDR3 DNA reads TGTGCCAGCAGCTTAATAGCCGGGGAGCTGTTTTTT. The rearrangement uses TRBV11-2 and TRBJ2-2, with D uncertain. V lost 2 bases and J 6 bases, leaving 4 bases between the germline ends. CDR3 length equals 12 residues. Per the germline V gene, CDR1 is SGHAT and CDR2 is FQNNGV.

This rearrangement joins TRBV25-1 to TRBJ1-2; a weak D match, TRBD1 (5 bases). The germline V gene encodes CDR1 MGHDK and CDR2 SYGVNS. With 6 bases removed from V and 6 bases from J, the gap between germline ends came to 17 bases. CDR3 length: 14 amino acids. CDR3 sequence reads: CASRGSGASNGYTF. CDR3 nucleotide sequence: TGTGCCAGCAGGGGCTCCGGGGCATCGAATGGCTACACCTTC.

This clone was picked up one time. The chain uses TRBV5-6 and TRBJ2-7, with a possible D match to TRBD2 (6 bases). The V end was cut by 2 bases, the J end by 7 bases, with 10 bases between. This CDR3 has 12 amino acids. Germline V gene lookup returns CDR1 SGHDT and CDR2 YYEEEE. CDR3 in amino acids: CASSLSGGEQYF. DNA for the CDR3: TGTGCCAGCAGCTTATCCGGAGGGGAGCAGTACTTC.

The chain combines TRBV30 with TRBJ2-7; TRBD1 is a possible D gene (5 bases). This CDR3 spans 12 amino acids. Germline V gene data show CDR1 as GTSNPN and CDR2 as SVGIG (reference sequence). V lost 0 bases, J lost 5 bases, and 8 bases lay in between. The CDR3: CAWSVRGNEQYF. For the CDR3, the DNA is TGTGCCTGGAGTGTAAGGGGAAACGAGCAGTACTTC.

V and J are TRBV6-5 and TRBJ1-5; the D is unclear. The CDR3 extends over 12 amino acids. Germline CDR1 is MNHEY and CDR2 is SVGAGI. V was shortened by 8 bases and J by 2 bases, with 7 bases between the two germline ends. This CDR3 is CASATGNQPQHF. In nucleotides, the CDR3 is TGTGCCAGCGCCACAGGCAATCAGCCCCAGCATTTT.

The chain recombines TRBV12-5 with TRBJ2-7; TRBD2 agrees at 7 bases. Germline assignment: CDR1 LGHNT and CDR2 FRNRAP. Germline trimming cut 4 bases from V and 5 bases from J; bases unmatched to any gene: 8. The CDR3 covers 14 residues. CDR3: CASGSSGSPHEQYF. As DNA, the CDR3 is TGTGCTAGTGGTTCTAGCGGCAGCCCCCACGAGCAGTACTTC.

The chain links TRBV27 to TRBJ2-7; TRBD1 is a possible D gene (6 bases). In germline, CDR1 is MNHEY, CDR2 SMNVEV (reference sequence). V was trimmed by 6 bases and J by 6 bases, leaving 15 bases between them. This CDR3 has 13 amino acids. CDR3 sequence (DNA): TGTGCCAGCAGGATGGGACATATGGTCGAGCAGTACTTC. It translates to CASRMGHMVEQYF.

The chain recombines TRBV7-9 with TRBJ2-1; D remains ambiguous. V was cut by 4 bases and J by 5 bases, with 6 bases left in between. This CDR3 is built from 12 residues. CDR1 is SEHNR, CDR2 FQNEAQ, per germline (reference sequence). CDR3 DNA: TGTGCCAGCAGCTCGATGAACAATGAGCAGTTCTTC. Protein product: CASSSMNNEQFF.

The chain employs TRBV29-1 and TRBJ1-2, with D perhaps matching TRBD1 (5 bases). V gave up 6 bases and J gave up 6 bases, with 11 bases separating them. CDR1 is SQVTM and CDR2 is ANQGSEA in the germline V gene. The CDR3 is 11 amino acids. CDR3 in DNA: TGCAGCGTCCATACCAGGGATGGCTACACCTTC. Translation: CSVHTRDGYTF. Drawing the rest from reference TRBV29-1 and TRBJ1-2, the complete variable domain is SAVISQKPSRDICQRGTSLTIQCQVDSQVTMMFWYRQQPGQSLTLIATANQGSEATYESGFVIDKFPISRPNLTFSTLTVSNMSPEDSSIYLCSVHTRDGYTFGSGTRLTVV.